The clone carrying this T cell receptor delta chain is labeled medium-sized (0.01 to 0.1%). The sample holds other DNA sequences that translate to the same CDR3. The CDR3 extends over 18 amino acids. Germline CDR1 and CDR2: GEAIGNYY and EKD. V gave up 0 bases and J gave up 0 bases, with 11 bases separating them. This record belongs to a study of gamma-delta chains in newborns, infants, children. Overall study: Polyclonal expansion of innate γδ T cells after birth follows microbial exposure.

TCRdb made new clone calls on the reads using CATT. Of 4,000 to 5,000 delta-chain clones in the sample, about 5% were seen once. This TCR came from a child who was a newborn, infant or young child, either healthy, febrile or measles-vaccinated (not recorded which). Input material: blood. This chain uses TRDV2 with TRDJ3; D is unresolved. CDR3 in amino acids: CACDTVTTSSWDTRQMFF. DNA for the CDR3: TGTGCCTGTGACACCGTTACTACGAGCTCCTGGGACACCCGACAGATGTTTTTC.